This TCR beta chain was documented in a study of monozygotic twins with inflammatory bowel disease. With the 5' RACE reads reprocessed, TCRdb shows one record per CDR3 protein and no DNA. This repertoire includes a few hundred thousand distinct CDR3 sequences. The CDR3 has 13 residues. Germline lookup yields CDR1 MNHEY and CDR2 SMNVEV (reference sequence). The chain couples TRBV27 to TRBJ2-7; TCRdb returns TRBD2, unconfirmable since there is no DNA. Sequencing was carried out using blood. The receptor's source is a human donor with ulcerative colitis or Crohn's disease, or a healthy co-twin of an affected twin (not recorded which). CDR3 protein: CASKGSTSYEQYF.